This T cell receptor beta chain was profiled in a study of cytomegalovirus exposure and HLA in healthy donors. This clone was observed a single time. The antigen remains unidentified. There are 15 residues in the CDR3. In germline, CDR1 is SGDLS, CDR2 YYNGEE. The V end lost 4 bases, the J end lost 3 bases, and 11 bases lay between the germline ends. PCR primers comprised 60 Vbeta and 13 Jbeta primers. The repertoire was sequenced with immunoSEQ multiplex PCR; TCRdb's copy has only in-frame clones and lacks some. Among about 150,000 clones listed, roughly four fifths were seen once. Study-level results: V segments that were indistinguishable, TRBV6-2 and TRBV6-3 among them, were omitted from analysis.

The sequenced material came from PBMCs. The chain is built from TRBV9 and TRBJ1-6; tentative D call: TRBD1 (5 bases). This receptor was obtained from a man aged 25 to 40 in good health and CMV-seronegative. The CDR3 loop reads CASSPRQNYNSPLHF. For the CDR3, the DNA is TGTGCCAGCAGCCCCCGACAGAACTATAATTCACCCCTCCACTTT.